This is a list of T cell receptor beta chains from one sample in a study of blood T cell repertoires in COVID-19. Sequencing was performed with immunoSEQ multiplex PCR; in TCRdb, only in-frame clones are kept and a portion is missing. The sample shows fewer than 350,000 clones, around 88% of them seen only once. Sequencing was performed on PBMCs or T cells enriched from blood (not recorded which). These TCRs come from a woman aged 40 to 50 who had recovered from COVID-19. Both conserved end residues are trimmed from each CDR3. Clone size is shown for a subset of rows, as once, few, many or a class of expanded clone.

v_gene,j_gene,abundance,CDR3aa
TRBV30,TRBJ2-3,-,AWSRLAGPEDTQY
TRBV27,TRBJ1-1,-,ASSLDLRGTEAF
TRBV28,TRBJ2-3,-,ASSLLSGIRGTDTQY
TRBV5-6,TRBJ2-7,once,ASSLPQSYEQY
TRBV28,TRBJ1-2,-,ASRVPGDYGYT
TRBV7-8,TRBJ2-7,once,ASSFANRGLAGVEQY
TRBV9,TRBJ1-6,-,ASSGAQGGYNSPLH
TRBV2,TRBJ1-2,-,ASSHPFVRANGYT
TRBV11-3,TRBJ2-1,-,ASSLGANEQF
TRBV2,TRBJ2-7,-,ASSLLGPPYEQY
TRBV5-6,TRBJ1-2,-,ASSLGASDYGYT
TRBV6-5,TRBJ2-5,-,ASRPGLAPRETQY
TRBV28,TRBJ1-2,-,ASSLPPDSGVGYT
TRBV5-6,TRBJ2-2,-,ASRLRGANTGELF
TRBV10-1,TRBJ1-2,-,ASKKRENGYT
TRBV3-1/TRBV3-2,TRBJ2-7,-,ASSRLDPYEQY
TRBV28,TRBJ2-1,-,ASSTQAGSSYNEQF
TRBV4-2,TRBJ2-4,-,ASSPDGQGVKNIQY
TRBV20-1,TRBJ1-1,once,SASKWRNTEAF
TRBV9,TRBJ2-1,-,ASSVAPSPYNEQF
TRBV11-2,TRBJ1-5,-,ASSRGGHQPQH
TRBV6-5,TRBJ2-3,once,ASSLTGNPPDTQY
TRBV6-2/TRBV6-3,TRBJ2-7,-,ASSYGLAGYEQY
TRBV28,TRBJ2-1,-,ASSPSGTSGYNEQF
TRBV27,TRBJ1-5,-,ASSPSRVGNQPQH
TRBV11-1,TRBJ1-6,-,ASSLEGIGNSPLH
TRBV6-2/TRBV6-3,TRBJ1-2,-,ASSYSGGLNGYT
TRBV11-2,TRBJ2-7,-,ASSWTSAYEQY
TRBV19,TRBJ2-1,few,ASMGVAGVNEQF
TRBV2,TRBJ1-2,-,ASSLTGNYGYT
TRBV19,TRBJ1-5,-,ASSLGTGEQPQH
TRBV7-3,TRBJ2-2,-,ASSFTGTRNTGELF
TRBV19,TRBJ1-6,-,ASKGTGVPPLH
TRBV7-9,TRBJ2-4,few,ASSLRGQDIQY
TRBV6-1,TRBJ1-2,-,ASSEALAGGYYGYT
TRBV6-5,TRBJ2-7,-,ASKGGDYEQY
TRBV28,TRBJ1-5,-,ASRGTGGGNQPQH
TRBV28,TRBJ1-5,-,ASSFRGLVGPQH
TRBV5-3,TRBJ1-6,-,ARSSTGGVYNSPLH
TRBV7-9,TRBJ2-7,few,ASSLARLTGQGLYEQY
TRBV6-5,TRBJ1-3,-,ASSRDRAGNTIY
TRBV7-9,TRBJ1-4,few,ASSSSLKLF
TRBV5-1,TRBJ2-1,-,ASRRLAEYNEQF